This entry is about one T cell receptor (beta chain). This sample was included in a study of blood T cell repertoires in COVID-19. Study summary: Material from acute and convalescent COVID-19 was sourced from the United States, Italy and Spain. PBMCs, B-cell-depleted T cells, or T cells provided the cDNA or gDNA that made up the material.

Patients at the Seattle site were enrolled during active infection and followed longitudinally. Per the original methods: The assay estimated nucleated cells by amplifying reference gene primers. Profiling relied on immunoSEQ multiplex PCR, and the TCRdb table lists in-frame clones only, not all of them. That table gives V, J and clone size, and the DNA gave D and trimming. There are about 370,000 clones in the sample; roughly 90% occur only once, and about 3% lies in the top ten. The V gene lost 5 bases and the J gene lost 1 base, with 12 bases spanning the gap. This CDR3 has 14 residues. The germline V gene encodes CDR1 LNHNV and CDR2 YYDKDF (reference sequence).

The receptor was derived from a woman aged 25 to 39 with COVID-19, enrolled during active disease. The sequenced material came from peripheral blood. The gene calls are TRBV15 and TRBJ2-7; D is possibly TRBD1 (6 bases). In nucleotides, the CDR3 is TGTGCCACCAGCTTAGGGGGTCCGTCCTACGAGCAGTACTTC. Its translation is CATSLGGPSYEQYF.